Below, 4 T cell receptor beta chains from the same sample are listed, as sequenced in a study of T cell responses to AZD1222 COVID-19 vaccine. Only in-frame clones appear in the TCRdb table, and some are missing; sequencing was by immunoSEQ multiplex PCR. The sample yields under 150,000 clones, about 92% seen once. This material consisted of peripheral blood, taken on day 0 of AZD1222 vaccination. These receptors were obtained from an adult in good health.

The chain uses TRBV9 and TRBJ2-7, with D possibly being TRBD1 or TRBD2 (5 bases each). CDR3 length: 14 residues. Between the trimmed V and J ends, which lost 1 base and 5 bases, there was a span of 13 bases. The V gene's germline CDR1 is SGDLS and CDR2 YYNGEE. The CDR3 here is CASSVNEGSDEQYF. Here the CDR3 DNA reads TGTGCCAGCAGCGTAAACGAGGGGAGCGACGAGCAGTACTTC.

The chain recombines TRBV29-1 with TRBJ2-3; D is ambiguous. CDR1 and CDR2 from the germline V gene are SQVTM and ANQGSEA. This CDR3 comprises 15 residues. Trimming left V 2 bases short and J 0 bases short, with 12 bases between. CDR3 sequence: CSVETSGGSTDTQYF. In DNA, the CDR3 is TGCAGCGTTGAAACGTCGGGTGGAAGCACAGATACGCAGTATTTT.

CDR3 in DNA: TGTGCCAGCAGCCTAAGGACAGGGGATAATTCACCCCTCCACTTT. Its translation is CASSLRTGDNSPLHF. This chain joins TRBV7-9 and TRBJ1-6; 9 bases match TRBD1. This CDR3 spans 15 amino acids. Trimming cost V 5 bases and J 5 bases; bases outside gene matches: 4. The germline V gene encodes CDR1 SEHNR and CDR2 FQNEAQ (reference sequence).

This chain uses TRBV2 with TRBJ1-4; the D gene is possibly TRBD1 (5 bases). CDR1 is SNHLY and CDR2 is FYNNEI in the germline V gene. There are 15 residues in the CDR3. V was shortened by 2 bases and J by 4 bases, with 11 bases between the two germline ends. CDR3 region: CASSELGGNNEKLFF. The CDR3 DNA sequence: TGTGCCAGCAGTGAACTGGGGGGGAATAATGAAAAACTGTTTTTT.